Following are 20 T cell receptor beta chains from one sample sequenced in a study of cytomegalovirus exposure and HLA in healthy donors. The study ran its PCR with 60 Vbeta and 13 Jbeta primers. Sequencing used immunoSEQ multiplex PCR; TCRdb keeps in-frame clones, though not all of them. Of over 150,000 clones in the sample, 77% are singletons; the top ten hold less than 1.5%. Sequencing was done on a sample of PBMCs. The receptors come from a woman aged 25 to 39 in good health and CMV-seropositive.

This chain links TRBV30 with TRBJ2-7, with 7 bases that match TRBD2. This CDR3 contains 14 residues. Germline V gene sequence: CDR1 GTSNPN, CDR2 SVGIG (reference sequence). The V gene end was trimmed by 1 base and the J gene end by 2 bases; junction bases not matched to a gene: 5. CDR3 nucleotides: TGTGCCTGGAGTGCGGGAGGCCTCCCCTACGAGCAGTACTTC. Translation: CAWSAGGLPYEQYF.

V gene TRBV5-1 combines with J gene TRBJ2-1, with 8 bases that match TRBD2. CDR1 is SGHRS, CDR2 YFSETQ, per germline. J lost 8 bases, V lost 4 bases, and 8 bases had no gene match. The CDR3 extends over 14 amino acids. DNA for the CDR3: TGCGCCAGCAGCCTTGGACTAGCTCTGGATGAGCAGTTCTTC. It codes for CASSLGLALDEQFF.

V and J are TRBV7-6 and TRBJ1-6; the match to TRBD1 covers 9 bases. In germline, CDR1 is SGHVS, CDR2 FNYEAQ. CDR3 length: 16 amino acids. J lost 8 bases, V lost 4 bases, and 9 bases had no gene match. The DNA of the CDR3 is TGTGCCAGCAGCTCCGGGACAGGGAAAAAGGATTCACCCCTCCACTTT. It is translated as CASSSGTGKKDSPLHF.

The chain recombines TRBV29-1 with TRBJ2-1, with a tentative D call TRBD1 (6 bases). V was pared by 3 bases and J by 8 bases, with 20 bases between. The germline V gene encodes CDR1 SQVTM and CDR2 ANQGSEA. The CDR3 sequence is 15 residues long. CDR3 loop: CSVDPQGLTGDEQFF. For the CDR3, the DNA is TGCAGCGTTGACCCACAGGGTCTCACTGGCGATGAGCAGTTCTTC.

The V gene is TRBV4-1, the J gene TRBJ1-5; 8 nucleotides align to TRBD1. Trimming at V came to 3 bases and at J to 3 bases, leaving 7 bases not matched to a gene. The CDR3 has 16 amino acids. Germline assignment: CDR1 MGHRA and CDR2 YSYEKL. The CDR3 coding sequence is TGCGCCAGCAGCCAGCCGCAGGGGGCGTACAATCAGCCCCAGCATTTT. Its protein is CASSQPQGAYNQPQHF.

V and J are TRBV21-1 and TRBJ2-7; TRBD2 is the table's D call and was not checked against the DNA. TRBV21-1 is deemed a pseudogene. The CDR3 spans 15 residues. CDR3 in DNA: TGTGCCAGCAACCCGGGACTCGCCGCGGACTACGAGCAGTACTTC. Protein sequence: CASNPGLAADYEQYF.

The rearrangement uses TRBV1 and TRBJ2-5; TRBD2 is taken as the D call from the table, unchecked against the DNA. TRBV1 is annotated as a pseudogene. This CDR3 has 12 residues. Here the CDR3 DNA reads TGCACCAGCACCGGAGGGGAGGAGACCCAGTACTTC. Residues: CTSTGGEETQYF.

The V call is TRBV5-8, the J call TRBJ1-5; D perhaps matches TRBD1 (5 bases). V shed 4 bases and J shed 3 bases, with 14 bases lying between them. Germline CDR1 SGHTS, CDR2 YDEGEE. The CDR3 totals 15 residues. CDR3 coding DNA: TGTGCCAGCAGCCTTTTTCAGGGCACCAATCAGCCCCAGCATTTT. This codes for CASSLFQGTNQPQHF.

Note on this clone: This sample also contains other DNA sequences that code for the same CDR3. The V call is TRBV6-4, the J call TRBJ2-3, with 11 bases lining up with TRBD1. The V gene's germline CDR1 is MRHNA and CDR2 SNTAGT. CDR3 length: 16 residues. Germline trimming cut 4 bases from V and 2 bases from J; bases unmatched to any gene: 5. As DNA, the CDR3 is TGTGCCAGCAGTGCCGGGACAGGGGGAGCCACAGATACGCAGTATTTT. Encoded protein: CASSAGTGGATDTQYF.

This chain connects TRBV27 to TRBJ1-2; D call uncertain. The germline CDR1 and CDR2 sequences are MNHEY and SMNVEV (reference sequence). The V end was cut by 0 bases, the J end by 8 bases, with 13 bases between. The CDR3 consists of 14 residues. The CDR3 sequence: CASSLSAGSHGYTF. The CDR3 nucleotides are TGTGCCAGCAGTTTATCCGCGGGGTCCCACGGCTACACCTTC.

Worth noting for this clone: At one of its ends the junction is not consistent with the germline gene, which may arise from a read error. This chain joins TRBV5-1 and TRBJ2-1, with a tentative D call TRBD2 (5 bases). This CDR3 has 15 residues. The germline V gene encodes CDR1 SGHRS and CDR2 YFSETQ. CDR3 DNA sequence: TGCACCAGCACCGGAGGTGCAAGCTCCTACAATGAGCAGTTCTTC. Translation gives CTSTGGASSYNEQFF.

Comments on this clone: This CDR3 is missing its conserved last phenylalanine or tryptophan, likely due to a read error. Because the CDR3's place on the DNA is in doubt, the DNA is left out and the CDR3 is given as listed by TCRdb. This chain uses TRBV11-2 with TRBJ1-4; TRBD1, as called in the table, went unchecked against the DNA. The germline V gene encodes CDR1 SGHAT and CDR2 FQNNGV. The CDR3 region is 9 residues in length, termini included. CDR3 protein: CASSFESGG.

This rearrangement joins TRBV9 to TRBJ2-7; weak D call: TRBD2 (6 bases). Germline V gene sequence: CDR1 SGDLS, CDR2 YYNGEE. V shed 0 bases and J shed 8 bases, with 15 bases lying between them. There are 14 residues in the CDR3. CDR3 nucleotide sequence: TGTGCCAGCAGCGTAGATGGGCGGGAACCCAAGCAGTACTTC. Translating gives CASSVDGREPKQYF.

This clone was detected only a few times. The gene calls are TRBV4-3 and TRBJ1-1; no clear D. Trimming left V 5 bases short and J 1 base short, with 14 bases between. The CDR3 is 15 amino acids. Germline CDR1 reads LGHNA; CDR2 reads YSLEER. The CDR3 DNA follows: TGCGCCAGCAGCGGGGTAAATCGGGGGAACACTGAAGCTTTCTTT. Protein: CASSGVNRGNTEAFF.

The chain couples TRBV28 to TRBJ2-7, with D unresolved. The CDR3 runs to 13 residues. The germline V gene encodes CDR1 MDHEN and CDR2 SYDVKM. V lost 2 bases and J 7 bases, leaving 12 bases between the germline ends. The CDR3 is CASSLRLGWEQYF. The CDR3 bases are TGTGCCAGCAGTTTACGTCTCGGGTGGGAGCAGTACTTC.

This CDR3 reads CASSSTQGYEQYF. The CDR3 coding sequence is TGTGCCAGCAGCTCAACACAGGGTTACGAGCAGTACTTC. V gene TRBV13 combines with J gene TRBJ2-7; tentatively, D is TRBD1 (6 bases). The V end was cut by 4 bases, the J end by 4 bases, with 11 bases between. CDR3 size: 13 residues. The germline CDR1 and CDR2 sequences are PRHDT and FYEKMQ (reference sequence).

This clone showed up just a few times. The rearrangement uses TRBV5-6 and TRBJ1-4, with unresolved D. The CDR3 has 12 amino acids. V lost 1 base and J 8 bases, leaving 6 bases between the germline ends. Germline V gene lookup returns CDR1 SGHDT and CDR2 YYEEEE. The CDR3, as DNA: TGTGCCAGCAGCTTGTATTCGGAAAAACTGTTTTTT. It specifies CASSLYSEKLFF.

J is TRBJ1-5 and V is TRBV7-2; the D gene is possibly TRBD1 (6 bases). Germline loops: CDR1 SGHTA, CDR2 FQGNSA. The CDR3 has 15 amino acids. V shed 0 bases and J shed 5 bases, with 11 bases lying between them. The CDR3 sequence: CASSLARGVDQPQHF. The CDR3 nucleotides read TGTGCCAGCAGCTTAGCCAGGGGTGTGGATCAGCCCCAGCATTTT.

The chain carries TRBV30 and TRBJ1-2; weak D call: TRBD1 (6 bases). This CDR3 is 15 amino acids long. Trimming cost V 2 bases and J 5 bases, with 18 bases left between them. The germline V gene encodes CDR1 GTSNPN and CDR2 SVGIG (reference sequence). Here the CDR3 DNA reads TGTGCCTGGAGTCCCCGCCCCGGGGACATTTATGGCTACACCTTC. It translates to CAWSPRPGDIYGYTF.

The V and J genes are TRBV19 and TRBJ1-5; D possibly corresponds to TRBD1 (5 bases). The CDR3 is 16 amino acids. Trimming stripped 7 bases from V and 4 bases from J, with 20 bases between. Germline values: CDR1 LNHDA, CDR2 SQIVND (reference sequence). CDR3 sequence (DNA): TGTGCCAGTACTTCGACCCCCAGGACAAAGAATCAGCCCCAGCATTTT. Its translation is CASTSTPRTKNQPQHF.